Sequencing of this T cell receptor beta chain was carried out in a study of shared clonotypes between healthy human individuals. The table came from immunoSEQ multiplex PCR; TCRdb's copy has only in-frame clones and leaves some out. Here the sample spans some 2 million clones, about 95% being singletons. The CDR3 consists of 18 residues. V dropped 0 bases and J dropped 0 bases, with 15 bases sitting between them. CDR1 is KGHSH and CDR2 is LQKENI in the germline V gene. Naive CD8 cells comprised CD45RO-negative, CCR7-positively selected cells, excluding terminally differentiated effector memory CD45RA+ cells.

The TCR was taken from a man younger than 30 in good health. The chain combines TRBV18 with TRBJ2-1; tentatively, D is TRBD1 or TRBD2 (5 bases each). The sequenced material came from naive CD8+ T cells sorted from blood. CDR3 DNA: TGTGCCAGCTCACCACCGTCTCTCCTTGGGGGCTCCTACAATGAGCAGTTCTTC. This codes for CASSPPSLLGGSYNEQFF.